These T cell receptor beta chains were read from a single sample in a study of blood T cells in healthy people across ages. From the 5' RACE reads, TCRdb called clonotypes with MiXCR, one entry per CDR3 protein. The sample includes 600,000 or so distinct CDR3 sequences, about 30% seen only once; the top ten take about a sixth. Material for sequencing was blood. These receptors were taken from a woman of 80 years or more in good health. The CDR3 runs from the conserved cysteine through the conserved F or W. The order of the fields is D gene, clone size, J gene, V gene, CDR3 DNA, CDR3 protein. A D gene is named only where the DNA matches it firmly. Rows may omit the clone size; those that give it use once, few, many or a size class.

- | many | TRBJ2-3 | TRBV7-6 | TGTGCCAGCAGCTCCCTCCTAAGGGATACGCAGTATTTT | CASSSLLRDTQYF
- | - | TRBJ2-1 | TRBV2 | TGTGCCAGCAGTGGTCACGCGGGGCTCGGCTATAATGAGCAGTTCTTC | CASSGHAGLGYNEQFF
TRBD2 | - | TRBJ2-3 | TRBV20-1 | TGCAGTGCTAGAGATGGCGGGCGGGAGGGGCGCACAGATACGCAGTATTTT | CSARDGGREGRTDTQYF
- | many | TRBJ2-3 | TRBV9 | TGTGCCAGCAGCGTAGGCTTCGTCGTAGATACGCAGTATTTT | CASSVGFVVDTQYF
- | many | TRBJ1-1 | TRBV7-9 | TGTGCCAGCAGCTTAGTGCAGGGTGCGTTAGAAGCTTTCTTT | CASSLVQGALEAFF
TRBD1 | - | TRBJ2-1 | TRBV7-9 | TGTGCCAGCAGCCTTGGACAGGGGGCGCGTGATGAGCAGTTCTTC | CASSLGQGARDEQFF
TRBD2 | many | TRBJ2-1 | TRBV20-1 | TGCAGTGCTATCTGGACCGCCGGGACTAGCGGGGCGGATGAGCAGTTCTTC | CSAIWTAGTSGADEQFF
- | many | TRBJ2-3 | TRBV4-2 | TGTGCCAGCAGCCCCGGGACATCTAGCACAGATACGCAGTATTTT | CASSPGTSSTDTQYF
TRBD2 | many | TRBJ2-1 | TRBV20-1 | TGCAGTGCAAGAGATAGCGGGGGCCACTACAATGAGCAGTTCTTC | CSARDSGGHYNEQFF
- | many | TRBJ1-2 | TRBV27 | TGTGCCAGCAGTCCTCAGGTTAACTATGGCTACACCTTC | CASSPQVNYGYTF
TRBD1 | many | TRBJ2-2 | TRBV5-1 | TGCGCCAGCAGCCCGGGGACAGGCTCCACCGGGGAGCTGTTTTTT | CASSPGTGSTGELFF
- | - | TRBJ2-7 | TRBV30 | TGTGCCTGGAGGGACAGCTCCTACGAGCGGTACTTC | CAWRDSSYERYF
TRBD1 | - | TRBJ1-5 | TRBV30 | TGTGCCTTGGACAGGGAGGGTGGTCAGCCCCAGCATTTT | CALDREGGQPQHF
- | few | TRBJ2-2 | TRBV7-3 | TGTGCCAGCAGCTTAGGAATAGGGTTGGTCGGGGAGCTGTTTTTT | CASSLGIGLVGELFF
- | many | TRBJ2-3 | TRBV11-2 | TGTGCCAGCAGCTTGTTGCGGCTAGATGCAGATACGCAGTATTTT | CASSLLRLDADTQYF
- | few | TRBJ1-2 | TRBV6-5 | TGTGCCAGCAGGAGGTCAAGGGACTATGGCTACACCTTC | CASRRSRDYGYTF
TRBD1 | many | TRBJ2-5 | TRBV6-2/TRBV6-3 | TGTGCCAGCAGACGGGACAGGGCAGAGACCCAGTACTTC | CASRRDRAETQYF
- | - | TRBJ2-1 | TRBV28 | TGTGCCAGCAGTTTGGGACGGACCCAGGCCCATGAGCAGTTCTTC | CASSLGRTQAHEQFF
- | many | TRBJ2-2 | TRBV18 | TGTGCCAGCTCACCAGGGGGGCGCAGCACCGGGGAGCTGTTTTTT | CASSPGGRSTGELFF
- | few | TRBJ1-1 | TRBV12-3/TRBV12-4 | TGTGCCAGCAGCCACAGCACGAACACTGAAGCTTTCTTT | CASSHSTNTEAFF
TRBD1 | - | TRBJ2-1 | TRBV2 | TGTGCCAGCAGTCCGGGACAGGGGGCCTACAGTGAGCAGTTCTTC | CASSPGQGAYSEQFF
- | many | TRBJ2-1 | TRBV20-1 | TGCAGTGCCGGTTACGGGGCCGGGGGGCTTGAGCAGTTCTTC | CSAGYGAGGLEQFF
- | - | TRBJ1-4 | TRBV20-1 | TGCAGTGCTAGGGCCCTTATGTCTGCTAATGAAAAACTGTTTTTT | CSARALMSANEKLFF
- | - | TRBJ1-6 | TRBV27 | TGTGCCGGCAGTCAGGGCCCCCGTTTTGCTCCCCTCCACTTT | CAGSQGPRFAPLHF
TRBD2 | - | TRBJ2-1 | TRBV7-8 | TGTGCCAGCAGCTTAGCGATAGGTGGACTAGCGGGGATCGGTGAGCAGTTCTTC | CASSLAIGGLAGIGEQFF
TRBD1 | - | TRBJ1-3 | TRBV2 | TGTGCCAGCAGTGAATCTCCGGACAGGGTCGCTGGAAACACCATATATTTT | CASSESPDRVAGNTIYF
TRBD1 | many | TRBJ2-7 | TRBV5-1 | TGCGCCAGCAGGAAAGTCACAGGGGCAATCGAGCAGTACTTC | CASRKVTGAIEQYF
TRBD1 | - | TRBJ2-7 | TRBV10-3 | TGTGCCATCAGTGAGTCATGGGGGACAGGGGGCCACGAGCAGTACTTC | CAISESWGTGGHEQYF
- | few | TRBJ2-1 | TRBV7-3 | TGTGCCAGCAGCCTCCTGGCGGGGAGCTCCTACAATGAGCAGTTCTTC | CASSLLAGSSYNEQFF
- | few | TRBJ1-4 | TRBV20-1 | TGCAGTGCTAGATCCAGCCCTAATGAAAAACTGTTTTTT | CSARSSPNEKLFF
- | - | TRBJ1-5 | TRBV10-3 | TGTGCCATCAGTGCCGACTGGAAGGATCAGCCCCAGCATTTT | CAISADWKDQPQHF
- | few | TRBJ1-4 | TRBV27 | TGTGCCAGCAGTTTACTCCCAGGGTCAATTGAAAAACTGTTTTTT | CASSLLPGSIEKLFF
- | - | TRBJ2-7 | TRBV19 | TGTGCCAGTAGTGCTAGCGGGACAGGGCCCTACGAGCAGTACTTC | CASSASGTGPYEQYF
- | many | TRBJ2-5 | TRBV29-1 | TGCAGCGTTGGTTACACCCCTAGGGAGACCCAGTACTTC | CSVGYTPRETQYF
- | - | TRBJ1-1 | TRBV12-3/TRBV12-4 | TGTGCCAGCAGCCTCCTTAGGACATGGGACACTGAAGCTTTCTTT | CASSLLRTWDTEAFF
- | many | TRBJ2-5 | TRBV4-1 | TGCGCCAGCAGCCAGCCAGGACAAGAGACCCAGTACTTC | CASSQPGQETQYF
- | - | TRBJ1-5 | TRBV4-3 | TGCGCCAGCAGCCAAGATCTTGGGGGGGAAAGCAATCAGCCCCAGCATTTT | CASSQDLGGESNQPQHF
- | - | TRBJ2-2 | TRBV9 | TGTGCCAGCAGCGTAGCCCCCTACACCCGGGAGCTGTTTTTT | CASSVAPYTRELFF
- | many | TRBJ2-5 | TRBV7-3 | TGTGCCAGCAGTCCCGGGGGCAGGGGGCAAGAGACCCAGTACTTC | CASSPGGRGQETQYF
- | many | TRBJ1-2 | TRBV5-1 | TGCGCCAGCAGTTCAGGGACTCCCGGCTACACCTTC | CASSSGTPGYTF
TRBD2 | many | TRBJ2-5 | TRBV4-2 | TGTGCCAGCAGCCCCGGGACTAGGCAAGAGACCCAGTACTTC | CASSPGTRQETQYF
- | - | TRBJ2-4 | TRBV7-2 | TGTGCCAGCAGCCCCCAGCCCGGAAAAAACATTCAGTACTTC | CASSPQPGKNIQYF
TRBD1 | - | TRBJ1-1 | TRBV7-2 | TGTGCCAGCAGCTTCAGCAGACAGGGGGCTCATACTGAAGCTTTCTTT | CASSFSRQGAHTEAFF
- | - | TRBJ1-4 | TRBV28 | TGTGCCAGCAGTGACTCCGGGGCGCATGAAAAACTGTTTTTT | CASSDSGAHEKLFF
TRBD1 | many | TRBJ2-5 | TRBV2 | TGTGCCAGCAGTGAATACACAGGGGGCCGAGAGACCCAGTACTTC | CASSEYTGGRETQYF